Sequencing of this TCR beta chain was carried out in a study of blood T cell repertoires in COVID-19. Looking at the study overall: Spain, Italy and the United States supplied samples that represented acute and convalescent COVID-19. T cells, B-cell-depleted T cells, or PBMCs provided the cDNA or gDNA that served as material.

Seattle cases were enrolled at active infection and followed longitudinally. As processed by the authors: Estimation of nucleated cell counts was performed using reference gene primer amplification. Libraries were prepared by immunoSEQ multiplex PCR; TCRdb keeps only in-frame clonotypes and omits some of them. V, J and clone size are taken as reported in that table, and D and trimming were inferred from the DNA itself. The sample records hundreds of thousands of clones, 88% being singletons. Sequenced sample: peripheral blood. This receptor was identified in a woman between 70 and 85 years old with COVID-19, enrolled during active disease.

CDR3: CASSARGGYNEQFF. As DNA, the CDR3 is TGTGCCAGCAGCGCCCGCGGGGGGTACAATGAGCAGTTCTTC. The chain carries TRBV9 and TRBJ2-1; 8 bases match TRBD2. This CDR3 is built from 14 residues. V lost 3 bases to trimming and J lost 4 bases; unmatched junction nucleotides: 3. CDR1 is SGDLS and CDR2 is YYNGEE in the germline V gene. The complete variable domain, with remaining parts taken from reference TRBV9 and TRBJ2-1, reads DSGVTQTPKHLITATGQRVTLRCSPRSGDLSVYWYQQSLDQGLQFLIQYYNGEERAKGNILERFSAQQFPDLHSELNLSSLELGDSALYFCASSARGGYNEQFFGPGTRLTVL.